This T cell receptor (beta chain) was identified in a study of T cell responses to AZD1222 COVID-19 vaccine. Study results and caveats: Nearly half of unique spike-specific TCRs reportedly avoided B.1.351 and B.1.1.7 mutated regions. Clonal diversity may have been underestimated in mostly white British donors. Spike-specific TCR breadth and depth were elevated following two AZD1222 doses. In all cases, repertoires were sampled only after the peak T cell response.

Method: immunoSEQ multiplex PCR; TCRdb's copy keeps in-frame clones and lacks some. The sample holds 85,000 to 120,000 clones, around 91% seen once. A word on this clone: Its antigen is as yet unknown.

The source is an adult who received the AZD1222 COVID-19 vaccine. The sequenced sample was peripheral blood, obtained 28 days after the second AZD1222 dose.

The CDR3 DNA reads as TGCGCCAGCAGCCCCACAGGGGGCGACGAGCAGTACTTC. The encoded protein is CASSPTGGDEQYF. This chain links TRBV5-1 with TRBJ2-7, with 9 positions matching TRBD1. The CDR3 length is 13 residues. Germline V gene lookup returns CDR1 SGHRS and CDR2 YFSETQ. Trimming removed 4 bases from V and 5 bases from J; junction bases left unmatched: 4.